The 18 T cell receptor beta chains in this list originate from one sample, sequenced in a study of early T cells in non-severe SARS-CoV-2 infection (dated by TCRdb to the early 2020s). Library construction relied on 5' RACE. Instrument used: NextSeq 500. TCRdb reanalyzed the raw reads on its own, using fastp at Q25 for trimming and MiXCR for clone calling, and kept in-frame beta chains. CDR3 protein sequences are deduplicated, and each keeps its most common genes and DNA. The sample table records some 33,000 distinct CDR3 sequences; roughly 5.7% of these occur just once. Roughly 20% of the sample goes to the ten largest clones. The source material was whole blood. The source is an adult who was a healthcare worker with PCR-confirmed SARS-CoV-2 infection or an uninfected control (not recorded which).

This clonotype has a handful of counts. The junction differs from germline at one of its ends, possibly a read error. The V call is TRBV6-2 or TRBV6-3, the J call TRBJ2-3; no clear D gene. CDR1 and CDR2 (germline): MNHEY, SVGEGT. This CDR3 is built from 15 residues. The CDR3 nucleotides read TGTGTCAGCAGTTACTCGTACCCCACTACAGATACGCAGTATTTT. It encodes CVSSYSYPTTDTQYF.

At least ten counts were recorded for this clonotype. V usage is TRBV9 and J usage is TRBJ2-1; 7 bases are a match to TRBD1. The CDR3 contains 14 residues. The germline V gene encodes CDR1 SGDLS and CDR2 YYNGEE. The ends lost 0 bases at V and 9 bases at J; junction bases unmatched: 6. Here the CDR3 reads CASSVGYRGAEQFF. CDR3 bases: TGTGCCAGCAGCGTAGGGTACAGGGGCGCTGAGCAGTTCTTC.

This clonotype has at least ten counts. This chain's CDR3 is CASSPLKGDYGYTF. DNA of the CDR3: TGTGCCAGCTCACCATTGAAGGGAGACTATGGCTACACCTTC. The chain is built from TRBV18 and TRBJ1-2, with no clear D. V lost 2 bases and J 3 bases, leaving 10 bases between the germline ends. The CDR3 runs 14 residues. Germline loops: CDR1 KGHSH, CDR2 LQKENI.

This clonotype was counted at least ten times. J is TRBJ1-1 and V is TRBV18; D ambiguous. Germline V gene sequence: CDR1 KGHSH, CDR2 LQKENI. CDR3 size: 14 residues. Trimming stripped 6 bases from V and 4 bases from J, with 15 bases between. The CDR3 DNA sequence: TGTGCCAGCTCGGATAGTACACAGAGCACTGAAGCTTTCTTT. This sequence encodes CASSDSTQSTEAFF.

This clonotype was observed at least ten times. This chain links TRBV18 with TRBJ2-7; D is perhaps TRBD2 (5 bases). The CDR3 has 12 residues. Germline V lookup: CDR1 KGHSH, CDR2 LQKENI. V lost 2 bases, J lost 5 bases, and 7 bases lay in between. Here the CDR3 reads CASSPEGHEQYF. In nucleotides, the CDR3 is TGTGCCAGCTCACCAGAGGGCCACGAGCAGTACTTC.

This clonotype has a handful of counts. This chain joins TRBV3-1 and TRBJ2-1; 7 bases fit TRBD2. J gave up 8 bases and V 1 base, and 11 bases lay outside the gene matches. The length of the CDR3 is 16 residues. Germline CDR1 LGHDT, CDR2 YNNKEL (reference sequence). The CDR3 sequence is CASSQGRELATDEQFF. The CDR3, as DNA: TGTGCCAGCAGCCAAGGCAGGGAACTAGCGACCGATGAGCAGTTCTTC.

In its sample, this clonotype was seen many times. The CDR3 nucleotides read TGTGCCAGCAGTCGCCTTGGGAGGTCCTACATGGAGACCCAGTACTTC. Protein product: CASSRLGRSYMETQYF. This sequence joins TRBV6-6 and TRBJ2-5, with D maybe TRBD2 (6 bases). Trimming left V 5 bases short and J 5 bases short, with 21 bases between. Germline-derived CDR1 and CDR2 are MNHNY and SVGAGI (reference sequence). This CDR3 has 16 residues.

There are a few counts of this clonotype. The CDR3 nucleotides are TGTGCCAGCAGCCTCTTTATGGGAGACACTGAAGCTTTCTTT. Its translation: CASSLFMGDTEAFF. The chain joins TRBV7-9 to TRBJ1-1; D not resolved. Per germline, CDR1 SEHNR and CDR2 FQNEAQ (reference sequence). This CDR3 is 14 amino acids long. Trimming took 5 bases from V and 3 from J, leaving 13 bases between them.

This clonotype came up a few times. The V call is TRBV7-9, the J call TRBJ1-4; D remains unclear. CDR1 and CDR2 (germline): SEHNR, FQNEAQ (reference sequence). V was clipped by 3 bases and J by 8 bases, with 10 bases between them. The CDR3 has 13 residues. The CDR3 protein is CASSFVVGEKLFF. The CDR3 nucleotides read TGTGCCAGCAGCTTTGTCGTAGGAGAAAAACTGTTTTTT.

In this sample, this clonotype turned up a few times. The chain is built from TRBV18 and TRBJ1-6; D remains unclear. Trimming pared 2 bases from V and 5 bases from J, leaving 7 bases between. This CDR3 comprises 14 residues. Germline V gene sequence: CDR1 KGHSH, CDR2 LQKENI. This chain's CDR3 is CASSPGQNNSPLHF. CDR3 DNA: TGTGCCAGCTCACCAGGGCAAAATAATTCACCCCTCCACTTT.

The table lists this clonotype with many counts. The rearrangement joins TRBV20-1 to TRBJ2-3; the D is unclear. Trimming pared 2 bases from V and 4 bases from J, leaving 10 bases between. CDR3 length equals 13 residues. Germline V lookup: CDR1 DFQATT, CDR2 SNEGSKA (reference sequence). DNA of the CDR3: TGCAGTGCTAGACCTCTTTACCCAGATACGCAGTATTTT. Translating gives CSARPLYPDTQYF.

This clonotype has at least ten counts. This sequence joins TRBV19 and TRBJ2-1; tentative D call: TRBD2 (6 bases). CDR3 length: 14 amino acids. V was clipped by 5 bases and J by 9 bases, with 17 bases between them. CDR1 is LNHDA and CDR2 is SQIVND in the germline V gene (reference sequence). The CDR3 is CASSSLARLSEQFF. Here the CDR3 DNA reads TGTGCCAGTAGTTCTCTAGCGAGACTTAGTGAGCAGTTCTTC.

This clonotype appeared a few times. This chain joins TRBV11-2 and TRBJ2-3; either TRBD1 or TRBD2 may fit D (5 bases each). The CDR3 is 15 amino acids. Germline V lookup: CDR1 SGHAT, CDR2 FQNNGV. V lost 1 base and J 4 bases, leaving 12 bases between the germline ends. The CDR3 loop reads CASSLARDGADTQYF. CDR3 sequence (DNA): TGTGCCAGCAGCTTAGCTAGGGACGGGGCAGATACGCAGTATTTT.

This clonotype was counted many times. The chain is built from TRBV5-1 and TRBJ2-3; tentative D call: TRBD2 (6 bases). The CDR3 runs to 14 residues. The germline V and J ends were trimmed by 3 bases and 3 bases, with 11 bases remaining between them. Germline V gene data show CDR1 as SGHRS and CDR2 as YFSETQ. Here the CDR3 DNA reads TGCGCCAGCAGCTCCACTAGCCGTACAGATACGCAGTATTTT. The encoded protein is CASSSTSRTDTQYF.

At least ten counts were recorded for this clonotype. The CDR3 bases are TGTGCCAGCAGTACCGGGGACAATGAGCAGTTCTTC. Protein product: CASSTGDNEQFF. V usage is TRBV12-3 or TRBV12-4 and J usage is TRBJ2-1; tentative D call: TRBD2 (5 bases). V was pared by 5 bases and J by 5 bases, with 7 bases between. This CDR3 is 12 amino acids long.

This chain uses TRBV5-1 with TRBJ2-7; D may be TRBD1 (5 bases). CDR1 and CDR2 (germline): SGHRS, YFSETQ. The CDR3 has 16 amino acids. With 2 bases removed from V and 2 bases from J, the gap between germline ends came to 17 bases. The CDR3 loop reads CASSLRVPTATYEQYF. CDR3 in DNA: TGCGCCAGCAGCTTAAGGGTCCCGACAGCTACCTACGAGCAGTACTTC. Full variable domain (rest looked up from reference TRBV5-1 and TRBJ2-7): KAGVTQTPRYLIKTRGQQVTLSCSPISGHRSVSWYQQTPGQGLQFLFEYFSETQRNKGNFPGRFSGRQFSNSRSEMNVSTLELGDSALYLCASSLRVPTATYEQYFGPGTRLTVT.

This clonotype appeared many times. The V and J genes are TRBV12-3 or TRBV12-4 and TRBJ1-5, with D unresolved. The CDR3 loop spans 13 amino acids. With 7 bases removed from V and 3 bases from J, the gap between germline ends came to 10 bases. In DNA, the CDR3 is TGTGCCAGCACCCGGACTGCCAATCAGCCCCAGCATTTT. It translates to CASTRTANQPQHF.

This clonotype has ten or more counts. The chain carries TRBV29-1 and TRBJ2-5; 9 positions match TRBD2. CDR3 length: 17 amino acids. V was pared by 3 bases and J by 2 bases, with 13 bases of the junction left unmatched. CDR1 is SQVTM and CDR2 is ANQGSEA in the germline V gene. The CDR3 DNA reads TGCAGCGTTGACGGGCTAGCGGGGAGCGGAAATCAAGAGACCCAGTACTTC. It specifies CSVDGLAGSGNQETQYF.